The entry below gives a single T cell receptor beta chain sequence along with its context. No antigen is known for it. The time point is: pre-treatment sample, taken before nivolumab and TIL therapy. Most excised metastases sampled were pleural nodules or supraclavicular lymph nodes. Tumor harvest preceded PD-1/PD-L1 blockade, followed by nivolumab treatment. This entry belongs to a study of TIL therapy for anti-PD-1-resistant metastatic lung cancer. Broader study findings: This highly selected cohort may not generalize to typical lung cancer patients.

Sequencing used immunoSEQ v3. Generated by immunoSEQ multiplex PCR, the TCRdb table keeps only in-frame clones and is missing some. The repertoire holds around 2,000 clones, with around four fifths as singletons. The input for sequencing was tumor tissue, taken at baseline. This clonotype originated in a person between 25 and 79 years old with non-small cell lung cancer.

The DNA of the CDR3 is TGTGCCAGCAGCTTACTGGGGCAGATTAAAAACATTCAGTACTTC. It encodes CASSLLGQIKNIQYF. The chain uses TRBV7-9 and TRBJ2-4; weak D call: TRBD1 (5 bases). This CDR3 region has 15 residues. Germline V gene lookup returns CDR1 SEHNR and CDR2 FQNEAQ (reference sequence). The V end lost 2 bases, the J end lost 4 bases, and 12 bases lay between the germline ends. The complete variable domain, with remaining parts taken from reference TRBV7-9 and TRBJ2-4, reads DTGVSQNPRHKITKRGQNVTFRCDPISEHNRLYWYRQTLGQGPEFLTYFQNEAQLEKSRLLSDRFSAERPKGSFSTLEIQRTEQGDSAMYLCASSLLGQIKNIQYFGAGTRLSVL.